This T cell receptor (beta chain) was sequenced during a study of T cell responses to AZD1222 COVID-19 vaccine. Profiling relied on immunoSEQ multiplex PCR, and the TCRdb table lists in-frame clones only, not all of them. The profile shows approximately 160,000 clones, approximately 88% of them singletons. General study results and limits: Compared with day 0, the breadth and depth of the Spike-specific TCR repertoire rose significantly after two doses of AZD1222.

As for this clone: The antigen remains undetermined.

This CDR3 spans 16 amino acids. Unmatched junction bases numbered 8, after V lost 5 bases and J lost 6 bases. The germline gives CDR1 MNHEY, CDR2 SMNVEV (reference sequence). This clonotype was obtained from an adult in good health. The V gene is TRBV27, the J gene TRBJ1-4; 11 bases align to TRBD1. This specimen was peripheral blood, taken on day 0 of MenACWY control vaccination. For the CDR3, the DNA is TGTGCCAGCAGTACCGGGACAGGGGGGCGGGATGAAAAACTGTTTTTT. It yields the protein CASSTGTGGRDEKLFF.